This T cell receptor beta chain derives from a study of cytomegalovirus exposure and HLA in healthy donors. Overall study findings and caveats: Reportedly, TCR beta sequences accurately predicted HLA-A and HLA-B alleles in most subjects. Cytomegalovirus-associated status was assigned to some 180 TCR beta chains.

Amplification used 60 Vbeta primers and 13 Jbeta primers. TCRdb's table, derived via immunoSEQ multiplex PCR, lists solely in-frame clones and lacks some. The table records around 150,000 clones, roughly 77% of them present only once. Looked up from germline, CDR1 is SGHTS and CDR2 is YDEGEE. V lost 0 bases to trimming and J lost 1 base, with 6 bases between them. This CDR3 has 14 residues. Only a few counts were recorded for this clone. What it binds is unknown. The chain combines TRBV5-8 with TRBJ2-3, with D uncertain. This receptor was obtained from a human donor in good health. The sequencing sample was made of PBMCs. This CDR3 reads CASSLGSGTDTQYF. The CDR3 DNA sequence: TGTGCCAGCAGCTTGGGTTCCGGCACAGATACGCAGTATTTT. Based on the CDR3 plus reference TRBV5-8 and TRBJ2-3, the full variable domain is EAGVTQSPTHLIKTRGQQATLRCSPISGHTSVYWYQQALGLGLQFLLWYDEGEERNRGNFPPRFSGRQFPNYSSELNVNALELEDSALYLCASSLGSGTDTQYFGPGTRLTVL.